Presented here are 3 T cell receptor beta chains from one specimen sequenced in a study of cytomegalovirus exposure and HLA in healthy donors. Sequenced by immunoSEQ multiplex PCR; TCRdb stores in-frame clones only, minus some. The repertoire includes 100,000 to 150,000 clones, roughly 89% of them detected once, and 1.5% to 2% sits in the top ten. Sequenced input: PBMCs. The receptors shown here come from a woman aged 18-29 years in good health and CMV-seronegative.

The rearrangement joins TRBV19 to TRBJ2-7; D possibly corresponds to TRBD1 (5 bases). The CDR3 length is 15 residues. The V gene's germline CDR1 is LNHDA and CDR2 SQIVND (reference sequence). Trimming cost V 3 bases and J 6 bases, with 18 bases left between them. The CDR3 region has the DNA TGTGCCAGTAGTATGGTCGGGCAGGGCGAAGGCGAGCAGTACTTC. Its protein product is CASSMVGQGEGEQYF. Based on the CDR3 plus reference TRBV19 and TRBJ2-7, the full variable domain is DGGITQSPKYLFRKEGQNVTLSCEQNLNHDAMYWYRQDPGQGLRLIYYSQIVNDFQKGDIAEGYSVSREKKESFPLTVTSAQKNPTAFYLCASSMVGQGEGEQYFGPGTRLTVT.

The CDR3 protein is CASSWRSSYEQYF. CDR3 in DNA: TGTGCCAGCAGCTGGAGGAGCTCCTACGAGCAGTACTTC. The J gene is TRBJ2-7, the V gene TRBV11-3, with D perhaps TRBD2 (5 bases). Trimming cost V 4 bases and J 0 bases, with 7 bases left between them. This CDR3 has 13 amino acids. Per the germline V gene, CDR1 is SGHNT and CDR2 is YENEEA.

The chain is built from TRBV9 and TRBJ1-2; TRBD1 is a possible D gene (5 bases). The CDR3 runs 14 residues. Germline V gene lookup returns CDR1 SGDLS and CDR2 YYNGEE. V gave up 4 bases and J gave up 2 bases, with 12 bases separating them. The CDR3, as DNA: TGTGCCAGCAGCTCCTCTCAGGGAAACTATGGCTACACCTTC. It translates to CASSSSQGNYGYTF.